The clone carrying this T cell receptor beta chain was recorded at least ten times. Its antigen is undetermined. The CDR3 is made up of 13 amino acids. The V and J ends lost 5 bases and 3 bases respectively, with 8 bases between them. The sample is drawn from a study of response to subunit inactivated influenza vaccine. Broader study findings: It was the authors' suggestion that each seasonal influenza vaccination recruits few new T cells.

TCRdb used MiXCR to reprocess the RT-PCR reads, holding one entry per CDR3 protein. This table holds hundreds of thousands of distinct CDR3 sequences, 12% to 15% found once. The clonotype comes from a man aged 50 to 60 who received an inactivated influenza vaccine. Here the sequenced sample was PBMCs from blood, taken around 14 days before vaccination. The chain carries TRBV12-3 or TRBV12-4 and TRBJ1-5, with unresolved D. The CDR3 region is CASSDGNNQPQHF. CDR3 nucleotides: TGTGCCAGCAGTGATGGGAACAATCAGCCCCAGCATTTT.